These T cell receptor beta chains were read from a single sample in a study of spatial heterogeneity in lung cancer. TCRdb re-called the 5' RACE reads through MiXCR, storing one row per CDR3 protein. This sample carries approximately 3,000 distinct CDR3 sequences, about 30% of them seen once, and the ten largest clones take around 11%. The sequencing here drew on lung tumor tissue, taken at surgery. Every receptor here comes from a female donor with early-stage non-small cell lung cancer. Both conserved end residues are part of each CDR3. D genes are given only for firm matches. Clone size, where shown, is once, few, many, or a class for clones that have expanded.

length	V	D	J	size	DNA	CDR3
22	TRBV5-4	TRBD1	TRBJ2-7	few	TGTGCCAGCAGCTTGGCCTTTCGCCGGGACAGGGGATTTTTCGGTCCCCCTTACGAGCAGTACTTC	CASSLAFRRDRGFFGPPYEQYF
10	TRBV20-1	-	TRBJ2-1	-	TGCAGTGCAGGGACTCCCGCCGTATTCTTC	CSAGTPAVFF
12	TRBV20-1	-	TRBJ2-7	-	TGCAGTGCTAGAGGGGGGACGGAGGAGCAGTACTTC	CSARGGTEEQYF
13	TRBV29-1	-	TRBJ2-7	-	TGCAGCGTTGAAGATCGCTTCTCCTACGAGCAGTACTTC	CSVEDRFSYEQYF
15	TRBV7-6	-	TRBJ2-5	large	TGTGCCAGCAGCTTAGGCATACGGGACGTACAGACCCAGTACTTC	CASSLGIRDVQTQYF
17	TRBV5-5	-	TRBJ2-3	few	TGTGCCAGCAGCTTGAGGATAACAGGGACGGTCACAGATACGCAGTATTTT	CASSLRITGTVTDTQYF
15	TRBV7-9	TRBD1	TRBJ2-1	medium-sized	TGTGCCAGCAGCTCCCAAGACAGGGGATACAATGAGCAGTTCTTC	CASSSQDRGYNEQFF
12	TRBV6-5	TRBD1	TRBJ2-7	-	TGTGCCAGCGGCCCGACAGGGTTCGAGCAGTACTTC	CASGPTGFEQYF
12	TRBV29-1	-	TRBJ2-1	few	TGCAGCGTTGATCGGGGGCGTAGTGAGCAGTTCTTC	CSVDRGRSEQFF
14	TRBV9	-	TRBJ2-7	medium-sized	TGTGCCAGCAGCGGCGCGACCAACTCCTACGAGCAGTACTTC	CASSGATNSYEQYF
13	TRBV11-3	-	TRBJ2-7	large	TGTGCCAGCAGCTTACGAAAGGGTTACGAGCAGTACTTC	CASSLRKGYEQYF
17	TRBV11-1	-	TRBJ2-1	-	TGTGCCAGCAGCGCCCCTCGACAAGGCCTTTCCTACAATGAGCAGTTCTTC	CASSAPRQGLSYNEQFF
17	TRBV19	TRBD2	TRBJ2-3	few	TGTGCCAGTAGTACGAAGACTAGCGGGAGGGACACAGATACGCAGTATTTT	CASSTKTSGRDTDTQYF
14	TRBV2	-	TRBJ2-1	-	TGTGCCAGCAGTGTGAGGAGACAGAACAATGAGCAGTTCTTC	CASSVRRQNNEQFF
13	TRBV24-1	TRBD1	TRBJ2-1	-	TGTGCCACCAGTCAGGGGGTCGGCAATGAGCAGTTCTTC	CATSQGVGNEQFF
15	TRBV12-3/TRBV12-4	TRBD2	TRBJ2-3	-	TGTGCCAGCAGTTCGGGACTAGCGGGAGCAGATACGCAGTATTTT	CASSSGLAGADTQYF
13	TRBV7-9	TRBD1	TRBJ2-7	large	TGTGCCAGCAGCCCGCAGACAGGGCACGAGCAGTACTTC	CASSPQTGHEQYF
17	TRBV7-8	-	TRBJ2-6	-	TGTGCCAGCAGCTTAGGTTCTGGTATCGCTGGGGCCAACGTCCTGACTTTC	CASSLGSGIAGANVLTF
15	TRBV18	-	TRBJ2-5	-	TGTGCCAGCTCACCGACGACAGTCCAGCAAGAGACCCAGTACTTC	CASSPTTVQQETQYF
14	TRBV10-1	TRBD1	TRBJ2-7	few	TGCGCCACCCTTGGGACAGGGCAGTGTGGAGAGCAGTACTTC	CATLGTGQCGEQYF
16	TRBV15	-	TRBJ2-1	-	TGTGCCACTGGTGACCCTGGGGGGAGCTCCTACAATGAGCAGTTCTTC	CATGDPGGSSYNEQFF
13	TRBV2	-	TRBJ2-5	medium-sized	TGTGCCAGCAGTATTCGGCAGGTGGAGACCCAGTACTTC	CASSIRQVETQYF
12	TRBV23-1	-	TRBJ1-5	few	TGCGCCAGCACACAGCCAAATCAGCCCCAGCATTTT	CASTQPNQPQHF
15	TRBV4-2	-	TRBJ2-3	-	TGTGCCAGCAGCCAAGATGGAGGGGGGGCAGATACGCAGTATTTT	CASSQDGGGADTQYF
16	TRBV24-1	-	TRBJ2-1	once	TGTGCCACCAGTGATTTTGGGGAGAGGTCTTACAATGAGCAGTTCTTC	CATSDFGERSYNEQFF
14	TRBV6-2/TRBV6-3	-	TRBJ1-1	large	TGTGCCAGCAGTCGACCTTTGACAGACACTGAAGCTTTCTTT	CASSRPLTDTEAFF
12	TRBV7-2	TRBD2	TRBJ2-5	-	TGTGCCAGCAGCCCCCGGGGGACTAGTCCGTACTTC	CASSPRGTSPYF
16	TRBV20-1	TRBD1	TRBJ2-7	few	TGCAGTGCAAATGACCCACTAGGACAGGGTATCTACGAGCAGTACTTC	CSANDPLGQGIYEQYF
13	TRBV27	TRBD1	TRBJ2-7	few	TGTGCCAGCAGTGGGACAGGAGGCTACGAGCAGTACTTC	CASSGTGGYEQYF
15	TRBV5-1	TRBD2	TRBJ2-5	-	TGCGCCAGCGGGATGGGAGCTAGCGGCCAAGAGACCCAGTACTTC	CASGMGASGQETQYF
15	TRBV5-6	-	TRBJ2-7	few	TGTGCCAGCAGGGCACTCGGGACGAGTTCCTACGAGCAGTACTTC	CASRALGTSSYEQYF
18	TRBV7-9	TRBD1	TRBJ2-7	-	TGTGCCAGCAGCTCGTTAGTTATTGGGACAGGGGTTCCCTACGAGCAGTACTTC	CASSSLVIGTGVPYEQYF
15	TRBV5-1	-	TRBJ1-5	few	TGCGCCAGCAGCTTGGCCGGGGCCACGGCGCAGCCCCAGCATTTT	CASSLAGATAQPQHF
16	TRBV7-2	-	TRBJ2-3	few	TGTGCCAGCAGTCCGACCGGGACCCACAGCACAGATACGCAGTATTTT	CASSPTGTHSTDTQYF
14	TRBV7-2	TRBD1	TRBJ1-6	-	TGTGCCAGCAGCTGGGACAGGGAAAATTCACCCCTCCACTTT	CASSWDRENSPLHF
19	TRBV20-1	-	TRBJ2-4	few	TGCAGTGCGTCCATCCTAGCGGAGCCCACAGGAGGGGGCAAAAACATTCAGTACTTC	CSASILAEPTGGGKNIQYF
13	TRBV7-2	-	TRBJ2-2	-	TGTGCCAGCAGCTTAGAAGGTTACGGGGAGCTGTTTTTT	CASSLEGYGELFF
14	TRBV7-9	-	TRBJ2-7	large	TGTGCCAGCAGCCCCTCGCGGGTACCCTACGAGCAGTACTTC	CASSPSRVPYEQYF
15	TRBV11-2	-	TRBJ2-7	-	TGTGCCAGCAGCTTAGGCCCCAGAGCCAGCGACGAGCAGTACTTC	CASSLGPRASDEQYF
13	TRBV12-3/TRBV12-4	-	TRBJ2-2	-	TGTGCCAGCAGTTTCGGGAACACCGGGGAGCTGTTTTTT	CASSFGNTGELFF
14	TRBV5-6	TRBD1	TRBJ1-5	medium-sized	TGTGCCAGCAGCTACAGGGGAAGGGTTCAGCCCCAGCATTTT	CASSYRGRVQPQHF
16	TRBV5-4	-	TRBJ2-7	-	TGTGCCAGCAGCTTGGCGGTAGCTACTAACCTACGAGAGCAGTACTTC	CASSLAVATNLREQYF
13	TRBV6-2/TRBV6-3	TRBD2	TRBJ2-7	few	TGTGCCAGCGGGGTAGCGGGGGCCTACGAGCAGTACTTC	CASGVAGAYEQYF
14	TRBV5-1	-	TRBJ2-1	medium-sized	TGCGCCAGCAGCAGGGACCCTTCCTACAATGAGCAGTTCTTC	CASSRDPSYNEQFF
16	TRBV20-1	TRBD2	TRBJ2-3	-	TGCAGTGCTAGAGATCGTAGCGGGGGCTCCACAGATACGCAGTATTTT	CSARDRSGGSTDTQYF
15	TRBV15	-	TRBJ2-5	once	TGTGCCACCAGCAGAGATGCAGGCACTCAAGAGACCCAGTACTTC	CATSRDAGTQETQYF
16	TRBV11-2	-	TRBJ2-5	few	TGTGCCAGCAGCCCCCGGGCTAGCGCAACCCAAGAGACCCAGTACTTC	CASSPRASATQETQYF
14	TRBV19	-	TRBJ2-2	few	TGTGCCAGTAGTGTAAGCCCCAGGGCCGGGGAGCTGTTTTTT	CASSVSPRAGELFF
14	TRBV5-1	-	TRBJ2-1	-	TGCGCCAGCAGTACCAATTGGGCAGGCAATGAGCAGTTCTTC	CASSTNWAGNEQFF
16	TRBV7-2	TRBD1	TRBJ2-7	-	TGTGCCAGCGCCCGGTCCGGGACAGGGAACTCCTACGAGCAGTACTTC	CASARSGTGNSYEQYF
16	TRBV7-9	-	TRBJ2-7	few	TGTGCCAGCAGCTTAGTTGGGGACTTCTCCTCCTACGAGCAGTACTTC	CASSLVGDFSSYEQYF
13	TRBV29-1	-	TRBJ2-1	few	TGCAGCGTTGCGGGACCCACGAGCAATGAGCAGTTCTTC	CSVAGPTSNEQFF
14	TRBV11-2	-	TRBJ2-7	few	TGTGCCAGCAGCTTAGCGGGGCCCCCCTACGAGCAGTACTTC	CASSLAGPPYEQYF
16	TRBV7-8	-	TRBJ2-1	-	TGTGCCAGCAGCTTAGCGCATCCGGGAGTGGGTAATGAGCAGTTCTTC	CASSLAHPGVGNEQFF
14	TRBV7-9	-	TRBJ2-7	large	TGTGCCAGCAGCTTGAGTCCCAATATCGGGGAGCAGTACTTC	CASSLSPNIGEQYF